This entry features one TCR beta chain sequence. The record originates from a study of molecular identifiers for immune sequencing clone quantification. MiXCR, run by TCRdb on the PCR reads, gives a single entry per CDR3 protein. The table lists roughly 320,000 distinct CDR3 sequences, 24% of them singletons. V gave up 5 bases and J gave up 1 base, with 14 bases separating them. The CDR3 covers 15 residues. Germline CDR1 and CDR2: SEHNR and FQNEAQ (reference sequence). The chain links TRBV7-9 to TRBJ2-5; D is undetermined. The TCR originated in a human donor in good health. Some libraries in this study had Jurkat cell RNA spiked in. Sequencing input: naive CD8+ T cells from blood, with Jurkat cell RNA spiked in. The subset denotes: FACS-sorted CD8+CD4-CCR7+CD45RA+ naive T cells. CDR3 nucleotide sequence: TGTGCCAGCAGCGCCCCACCTACGACCCAAGAGACCCAGTACTTC. It translates to CASSAPPTTQETQYF.